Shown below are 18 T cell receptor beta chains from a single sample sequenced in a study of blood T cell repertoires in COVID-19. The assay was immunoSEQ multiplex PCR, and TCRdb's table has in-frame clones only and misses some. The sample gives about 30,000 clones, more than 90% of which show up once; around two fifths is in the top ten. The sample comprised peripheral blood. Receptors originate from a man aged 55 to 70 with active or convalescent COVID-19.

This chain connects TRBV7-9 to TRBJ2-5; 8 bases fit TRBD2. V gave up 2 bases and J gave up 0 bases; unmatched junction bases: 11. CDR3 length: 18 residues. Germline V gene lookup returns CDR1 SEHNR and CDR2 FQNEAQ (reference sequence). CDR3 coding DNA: TGTGCCAGCAGCTTACCGGGTTGGAGCGGGGGCAACCAAGAGACCCAGTACTTC. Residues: CASSLPGWSGGNQETQYF.

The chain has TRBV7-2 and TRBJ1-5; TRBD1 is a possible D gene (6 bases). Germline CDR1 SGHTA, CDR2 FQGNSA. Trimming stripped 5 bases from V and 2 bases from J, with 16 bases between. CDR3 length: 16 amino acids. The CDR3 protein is CASSPYRGAGNQPQHF. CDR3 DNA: TGTGCCAGCAGCCCCTATCGGGGGGCGGGCAATCAGCCCCAGCATTTT.

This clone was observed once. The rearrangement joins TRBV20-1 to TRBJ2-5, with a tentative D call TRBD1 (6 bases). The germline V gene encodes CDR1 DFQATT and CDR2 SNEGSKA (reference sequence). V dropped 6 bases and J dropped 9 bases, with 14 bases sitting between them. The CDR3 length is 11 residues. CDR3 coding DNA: TGCAGTGCGGGGACACCTCAAGCCCAGTACTTC. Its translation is CSAGTPQAQYF.

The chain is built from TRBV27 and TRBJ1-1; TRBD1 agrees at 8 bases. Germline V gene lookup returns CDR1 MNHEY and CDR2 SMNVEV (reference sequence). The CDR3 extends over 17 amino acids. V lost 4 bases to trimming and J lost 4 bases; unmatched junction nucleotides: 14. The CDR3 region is CASSYMGPGGVGTEAFF. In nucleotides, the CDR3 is TGTGCCAGCAGTTATATGGGTCCAGGGGGCGTAGGCACTGAAGCTTTCTTT.

CDR3 DNA: TGTGCCAGCAGCTTTGGGGGGGATCAGCCCCAGCATTTT. Its translation: CASSFGGDQPQHF. This sequence joins TRBV5-6 and TRBJ1-5, with D possibly being TRBD1 (5 bases). Trimming left V 2 bases short and J 5 bases short, with 8 bases between. The CDR3 consists of 13 residues. Germline V CDR1 and CDR2: SGHDT, YYEEEE.

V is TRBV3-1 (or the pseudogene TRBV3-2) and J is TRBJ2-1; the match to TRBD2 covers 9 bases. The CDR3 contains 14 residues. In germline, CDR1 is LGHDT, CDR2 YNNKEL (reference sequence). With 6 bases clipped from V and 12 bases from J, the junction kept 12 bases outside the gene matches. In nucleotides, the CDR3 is TGTGCCAGCAGGGGGGCTAGCGGGATAGGTGGGCAGTTCTTC. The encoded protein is CASRGASGIGGQFF.

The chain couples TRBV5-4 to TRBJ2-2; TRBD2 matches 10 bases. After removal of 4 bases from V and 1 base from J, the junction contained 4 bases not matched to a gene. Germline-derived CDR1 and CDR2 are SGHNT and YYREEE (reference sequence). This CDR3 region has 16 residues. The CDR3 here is CASSSWTSGNTGELFF. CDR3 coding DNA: TGTGCCAGCAGCAGCTGGACTAGCGGGAACACCGGGGAGCTGTTTTTT.

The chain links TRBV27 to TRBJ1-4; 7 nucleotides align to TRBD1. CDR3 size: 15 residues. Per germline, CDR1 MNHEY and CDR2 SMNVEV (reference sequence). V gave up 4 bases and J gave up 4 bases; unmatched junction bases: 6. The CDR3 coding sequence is TGTGCCAGCAGTTCCCCATCAGGGGGTAATGAAAAACTGTTTTTT. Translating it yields CASSSPSGGNEKLFF.

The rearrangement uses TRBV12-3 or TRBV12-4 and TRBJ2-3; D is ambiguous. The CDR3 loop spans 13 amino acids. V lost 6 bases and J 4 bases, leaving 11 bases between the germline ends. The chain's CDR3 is CASSRLWADTQYF. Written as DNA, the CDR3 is TGTGCCAGCAGCCGACTTTGGGCAGATACGCAGTATTTT.

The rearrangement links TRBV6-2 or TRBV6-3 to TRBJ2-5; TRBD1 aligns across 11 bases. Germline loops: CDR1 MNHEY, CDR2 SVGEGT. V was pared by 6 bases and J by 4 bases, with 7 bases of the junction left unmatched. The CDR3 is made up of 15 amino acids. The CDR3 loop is CASSLGQGAPETQYF. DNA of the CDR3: TGTGCCAGCAGCCTTGGACAGGGGGCCCCAGAGACCCAGTACTTC.

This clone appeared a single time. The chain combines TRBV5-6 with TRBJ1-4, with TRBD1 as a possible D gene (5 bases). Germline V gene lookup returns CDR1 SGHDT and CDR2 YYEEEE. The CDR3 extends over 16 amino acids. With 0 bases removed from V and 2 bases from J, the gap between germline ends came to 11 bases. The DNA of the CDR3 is TGTGCCAGCAGCTTGGAGGGCAGGGCCACTAATGAAAAACTGTTTTTT. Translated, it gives CASSLEGRATNEKLFF.

In DNA, the CDR3 is TGTGCCAGCGGCGGGAGTTACAATGAGCAGTTCTTC. The encoded protein is CASGGSYNEQFF. V usage is TRBV2 and J usage is TRBJ2-1; 7 nucleotides agree with TRBD2. Germline trimming cut 8 bases from V and 4 bases from J; bases unmatched to any gene: 2. Per the germline V gene, CDR1 is SNHLY and CDR2 is FYNNEI. This CDR3 has 12 amino acids.

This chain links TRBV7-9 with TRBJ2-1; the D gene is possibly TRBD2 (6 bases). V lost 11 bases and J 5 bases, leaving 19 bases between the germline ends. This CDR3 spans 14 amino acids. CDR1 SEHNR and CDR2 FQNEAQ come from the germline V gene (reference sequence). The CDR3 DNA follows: TGTGCCGTACCACGCGGGACGGTGAACAATGAGCAGTTCTTC. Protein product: CAVPRGTVNNEQFF.

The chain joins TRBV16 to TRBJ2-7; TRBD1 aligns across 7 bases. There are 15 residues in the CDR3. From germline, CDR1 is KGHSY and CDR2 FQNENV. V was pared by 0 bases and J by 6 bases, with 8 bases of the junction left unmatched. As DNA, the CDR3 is TGTGCCAGCAGCCAATCGGTGACAGGGTTTTCCGAGCAGTACTTC. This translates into CASSQSVTGFSEQYF.

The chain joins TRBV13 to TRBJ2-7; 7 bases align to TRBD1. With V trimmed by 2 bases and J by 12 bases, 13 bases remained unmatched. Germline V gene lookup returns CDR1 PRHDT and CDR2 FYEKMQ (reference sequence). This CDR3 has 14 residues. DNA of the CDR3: TGTGCCAGCAGCTTACTCAACAGGGGTTTGACCCCGTACTTC. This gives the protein CASSLLNRGLTPYF.

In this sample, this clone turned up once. The CDR3 reads CASSSKLYEQYF. The CDR3 nucleotides read TGTGCCAGCAGTTCTAAGCTATACGAGCAGTACTTC. The V and J genes are TRBV27 and TRBJ2-7; unclear D gene. The CDR3 runs 12 residues. CDR1 is MNHEY and CDR2 is SMNVEV in the germline V gene (reference sequence). Trimming took off 4 bases at V and 4 bases at J, with 8 bases between the two ends.

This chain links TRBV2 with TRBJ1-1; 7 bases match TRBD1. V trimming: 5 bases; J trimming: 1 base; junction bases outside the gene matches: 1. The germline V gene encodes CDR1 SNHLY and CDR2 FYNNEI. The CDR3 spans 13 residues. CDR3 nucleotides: TGTGCCAGCAGTCGGGACAGGAACACTGAAGCTTTCTTT. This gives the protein CASSRDRNTEAFF.

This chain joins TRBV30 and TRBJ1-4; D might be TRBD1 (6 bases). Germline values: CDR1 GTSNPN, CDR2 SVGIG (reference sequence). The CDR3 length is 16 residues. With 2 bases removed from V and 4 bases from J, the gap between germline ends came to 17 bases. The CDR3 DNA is TGTGCCTGGAGTCCCCGGGGGGGGCTTGTTAATGAAAAACTGTTTTTT. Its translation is CAWSPRGGLVNEKLFF.